The T cell receptor beta chain under discussion was sequenced for a study of blood T cells in healthy people across ages. Total RNA amounts of at least 5.5 micrograms were extracted per sample. The germline gives CDR1 MNHEY, CDR2 SVGEGT. CDR3 length equals 14 residues. The ends lost 8 bases at V and 3 bases at J; junction bases unmatched: 8. Findings of the study overall: Higher diversity and more naive CD4+ cells were features of long-lived donors, compared to aged donors. Diversity of TCR beta per million T cells declined in a roughly linear way with age.

Worth noting for this clonotype: What it binds is not known.

A second PCR of 7 to 11 cycles used a sample-barcoded 5' primer and a J-beta primer mix. A template-switch adaptor that had 12 random nucleotides put a tag on each cDNA molecule. TCRdb recomputed calls from the 5' RACE reads with MiXCR, one row per CDR3 protein. The profile covers approximately 1,700,000 distinct CDR3 sequences, with 30% to 40% appearing a single time and 23% taken by the ten largest. Sample: blood. The sequence was obtained from a human donor in good health. V usage is TRBV6-2 or TRBV6-3 and J usage is TRBJ2-5; TRBD2 matches 8 bases. Here the CDR3 DNA reads TGTGCCAGCGGTCCTATACTAGCGGAAGAGACCCAGTACTTC. Its protein is CASGPILAEETQYF.